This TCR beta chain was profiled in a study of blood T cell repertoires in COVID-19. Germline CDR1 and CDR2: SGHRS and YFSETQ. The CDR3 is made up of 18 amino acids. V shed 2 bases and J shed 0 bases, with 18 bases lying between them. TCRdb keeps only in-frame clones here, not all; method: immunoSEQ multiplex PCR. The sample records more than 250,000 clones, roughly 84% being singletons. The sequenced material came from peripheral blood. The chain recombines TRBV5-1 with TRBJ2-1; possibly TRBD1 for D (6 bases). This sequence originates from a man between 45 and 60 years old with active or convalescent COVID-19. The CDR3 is CASSFGRGSRSSYNEQFF. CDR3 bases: TGCGCCAGCAGCTTTGGCAGGGGTTCGAGGAGCTCCTACAATGAGCAGTTCTTC.